This T cell receptor beta chain was observed in a study of T cell repertoires in cytomegalovirus infection. At the level of the study: Based on public TCR beta signatures, there were indications of CMV infection and of a matching HLA type. The study, taken as a whole, reports: Across the ex vivo response, the dominant clonotypes were HLA-C-restricted CMV-specific TCR beta clonotypes. Cumulative frequency (of public TCR beta family members) identified carriers of CMV plus the relevant HLA.

TCRdb reprocessed the reads with MiXCR, giving one entry per CDR3 protein. The table records more than 200,000 distinct CDR3 sequences, 9.1% of them present only once. This clonotype was observed many times. As yet, its antigen is unknown. The CDR3 consists of 16 residues. J lost 6 bases, V lost 1 base, and 3 bases had no gene match. Germline V CDR1 and CDR2: SGHTA, FQGNSA. Sequenced: PBMCs. The TCR was taken from a human donor in good health (CMV status not recorded). Some clones in this sample may be carry-over from other donors' samples. V is TRBV7-2 and J is TRBJ2-2, with TRBD2 matching 12 bases. The CDR3 bases are TGTGCCAGCAGCTTAGTTCGACTAGCGGGAGCCGGGGAGCTGTTTTTT. Translated, it gives CASSLVRLAGAGELFF.